This record covers a single T cell receptor (beta chain). Its antigen is currently unknown. The protocol was immunoSEQ multiplex PCR, while the TCRdb copy is restricted to in-frame clones and leaves out a portion. The sample lists some 140,000 clones; around 90% were seen once. This entry belongs to a study of T cell responses to AZD1222 COVID-19 vaccine. Overall study context: Pooling covered second doses at about 4 or about 12 weeks.

Regarding the study as a whole: The donor group comprised mostly white British people and more females; the analysis possibly underestimated clonal diversity.

CDR3 length equals 19 residues. Trimming took 1 base from V and 0 from J, leaving 16 bases between them. Per the germline V gene, CDR1 is SEHNR and CDR2 is FQNEAQ (reference sequence). The source was peripheral blood, collected on day 0 of AZD1222 vaccination. This chain uses TRBV7-9 with TRBJ1-6; D remains unclear. This TCR was sampled from an adult in good health. CDR3 nucleotide sequence: TGTGCCAGCAGCTTAGGGGCCCCCAAGGGCCCCTCCTATAATTCACCCCTCCACTTT. Its protein is CASSLGAPKGPSYNSPLHF. Together with reference TRBV7-9 and TRBJ1-6, the CDR3 gives the full variable domain: DTGVSQNPRHKITKRGQNVTFRCDPISEHNRLYWYRQTLGQGPEFLTYFQNEAQLEKSRLLSDRFSAERPKGSFSTLEIQRTEQGDSAMYLCASSLGAPKGPSYNSPLHFGNGTRLTVT.